This T cell receptor (beta chain) derives from a study of cytomegalovirus exposure and HLA in healthy donors. Across the study: A data release that came early held tens of millions of unique TCRs from HLA-typed donors.

The PCR contained 60 Vbeta and 13 Jbeta primers. Only in-frame clones appear in the TCRdb table, and some are missing; sequencing was by immunoSEQ multiplex PCR. This table holds just under 95,000 clones, approximately 84% found once. Turning to this clone: Its target is not known.

This CDR3 has 15 residues. The germline V gene encodes CDR1 MNHEY and CDR2 SVGAGI. V lost 8 bases and J lost 2, with 18 bases in between. General study findings and limits: It was taken for granted in presence/absence analyses that sequencing depth across donors was roughly uniform.

The chain employs TRBV6-5 and TRBJ1-2, with unresolved D. This sequence originates from a girl aged 2 to 9 in good health and CMV-seropositive. The sample taken for sequencing was PBMCs. The CDR3 loop is CASSEGSLENYGYTF. CDR3 nucleotides: TGTGCCAGCTCTGAGGGCAGCCTAGAAAACTATGGCTACACCTTC.